These 16 T cell receptor beta chains were all obtained from the same sample, sequenced in a study of T-cell reconstitution after alpha-beta-depleted transplantation in children listed by TCRdb under 2016. Libraries were built with PCR. This sample was sequenced with an Illumina HiSeq 2500. TCR libraries were prepared with molecular barcoding, using unique molecular identifiers to normalize TCRbeta repertoire quantification. TCRdb reran the public reads through fastp at Q25 and MiXCR, keeping productive beta chains. Rows are unified per CDR3 protein, each entry keeping the most common DNA and genes. The sample records more than 200,000 distinct CDR3 sequences, more than 20% of which are singletons. The ten largest account for about 2.8% of the sample. Per the publication, the treatment or condition label means: allogeneic hematopoietic cell transplantation with graft depleted of TCRalphabeta T cells and CD19 B cells.

This specimen was PBMCs, taken before TCRalphabeta/CD19-depleted stem cell transplant. The receptors here all came from a girl between 2 and 10 years old with Fanconi anemia, due to receive a stem cell transplant.

J is TRBJ2-1 and V is TRBV25-1; D could derive from TRBD1 or TRBD2 (5 bases each). There are 15 residues in the CDR3. In germline, CDR1 is MGHDK, CDR2 SYGVNS. V was trimmed by 4 bases and J by 6 bases, leaving 16 bases between them. The CDR3 DNA follows: TGTGCCAGCAGTGGCCGAGGGGCGAGGAGCAATGAGCAGTTCTTC. Protein sequence: CASSGRGARSNEQFF.

This clonotype was seen repeatedly, ten times or more. The CDR3 DNA is TGCAGCGTAATAGACCGGTTCTCTGGGGCCAACGTCCTGACTTTC. This gives the protein CSVIDRFSGANVLTF. The chain links TRBV29-1 to TRBJ2-6; D remains unclear. The CDR3 is 15 amino acids. V was pared by 6 bases and J by 0 bases, with 12 bases between. Germline V gene lookup returns CDR1 SQVTM and CDR2 ANQGSEA.

V gene TRBV10-3 combines with J gene TRBJ2-7, with TRBD2 matching 11 bases. The CDR3 runs to 14 residues. From germline, CDR1 is ENHRY and CDR2 SYGVKD. With V trimmed by 5 bases and J by 4 bases, 4 bases remained unmatched. The CDR3 region is CAISTSGGPYEQYF. The CDR3 DNA reads TGTGCCATCAGTACTAGCGGGGGCCCTTACGAGCAGTACTTC.

The CDR3 reads CSAKKDEQFF. CDR3 bases: TGCAGTGCTAAGAAAGATGAGCAGTTCTTC. The chain uses TRBV20-1 and TRBJ2-1; no clear D gene. Germline assignment: CDR1 DFQATT and CDR2 SNEGSKA (reference sequence). V lost 4 bases and J lost 8, with 6 bases in between. This CDR3 comprises 10 residues.

This clonotype was observed a handful of times. A much larger clone differs from this one at a single base, so this may be a read error. The chain is built from TRBV20-1 and TRBJ2-3; no clear D. Germline CDR1 reads DFQATT; CDR2 reads SNEGSKA (reference sequence). This CDR3 comprises 12 residues. V gave up 3 bases and J gave up 6 bases, with 10 bases separating them. Here the CDR3 DNA reads TGCAGTGCTAGTGTGGCTGAGGATACGCAGTATTTT. It translates to CSASVAEDTQYF.

The chain uses TRBV20-1 and TRBJ2-1, with D maybe TRBD1 (5 bases). The V and J ends lost 0 bases and 10 bases respectively, with 19 bases between them. CDR1 is DFQATT, CDR2 SNEGSKA, per germline (reference sequence). The length of the CDR3 is 15 residues. The CDR3 bases are TGCAGTGCTAGAGATCTTGCCGGTCGTAGGGGCGAGCAGTTCTTC. This encodes CSARDLAGRRGEQFF.

Regarding this clonotype: One end of the junction varies from germline; a read error may be responsible. The CDR3 region is CASSLAGGEPLF. In DNA form, the CDR3 reads TGTGCCAGCAGCTTAGCCGGGGGGGAGCCGCTCTTC. This chain uses TRBV11-2 with TRBJ2-1; 8 bases are shared with TRBD2. The CDR3 loop spans 12 amino acids. The germline gives CDR1 SGHAT, CDR2 FQNNGV.

This clonotype was counted ten times or more. This rearrangement joins TRBV5-1 to TRBJ2-7; 12 bases line up with TRBD2. Germline CDR1 SGHRS, CDR2 YFSETQ. After removal of 6 bases from V and 1 base from J, the junction contained 5 bases not matched to a gene. The CDR3 loop spans 15 amino acids. CDR3 nucleotides: TGCGCCAGCACCCCACTAGCGGGGGGATCCTACGAGCAGTACTTC. This gives the protein CASTPLAGGSYEQYF.

The table lists this clonotype with a count of one. Compared with germline, one end of the junction differs, possibly owing to a read error. This chain links TRBV25-1 with TRBJ2-2, with TRBD2 identical over 11 bases. Germline loops: CDR1 MGHDK, CDR2 SYGVNS. The CDR3 extends over 17 amino acids. CDR3 coding DNA: TGTGCCAGCAGTAGCCACACCGGGACTAGCGGCACCGGGGAGCTGTTGTTT. As protein: CASSSHTGTSGTGELLF.

Turning to this clonotype: Since a much larger clone is just one base distant, this may be a read error. The chain couples TRBV7-9 to TRBJ2-1; a possible D gene is TRBD1 (6 bases). The CDR3 runs 13 residues. With 2 bases removed from V and 5 bases from J, the gap between germline ends came to 7 bases. Looked up from germline, CDR1 is SEHNR and CDR2 is FQNEAQ (reference sequence). CDR3 in DNA: TGTGCCAGCAGCTTATCAGGGGACAATGAGCAGTTCTTC. Protein product: CASSLSGDNEQFF.

This chain links TRBV29-1 with TRBJ2-7; 11 bases map to TRBD1. The trim removed 4 bases at V and 9 bases at J, leaving 11 bases unmatched. This CDR3 is 14 amino acids long. Germline CDR1 reads SQVTM; CDR2 reads ANQGSEA. The CDR3 coding sequence is TGCAGCGTTGCATTTCGGGACAGGGGGGCTGGGCAGTACTTC. Its translation: CSVAFRDRGAGQYF.

The chain carries TRBV15 and TRBJ2-7; 12 nucleotides align to TRBD2. From germline, CDR1 is LNHNV and CDR2 YYDKDF (reference sequence). V trimming: 9 bases; J trimming: 2 bases; junction bases outside the gene matches: 20. The CDR3 sequence is 19 residues long. This CDR3 reads CATPHKRISSGRDTYEQYF. CDR3 nucleotide sequence: TGTGCCACGCCGCACAAACGGATCTCTAGCGGGAGGGATACCTACGAGCAGTACTTC.

This clonotype has a handful of counts. V and J are TRBV6-1 and TRBJ2-5, with D perhaps given as TRBD1 or TRBD2 (5 bases each). Trimming took off 6 bases at V and 2 bases at J, with 13 bases between the two ends. This CDR3 spans 14 amino acids. The germline V gene encodes CDR1 MNHNS and CDR2 SASEGT. CDR3 bases: TGTGCCAGCAGCGTCGGGACGGGACAAGAGACCCAGTACTTC. This sequence encodes CASSVGTGQETQYF.

Only a few counts were recorded for this clonotype. This CDR3 reads CSGGQGAWEQYF. CDR3 DNA sequence: TGCAGCGGGGGACAGGGGGCATGGGAGCAGTACTTC. The chain combines TRBV29-1 with TRBJ2-7; TRBD1 agrees at 12 bases. The CDR3 consists of 12 residues. V gave up 7 bases and J gave up 7 bases; unmatched junction bases: 5. Germline V gene sequence: CDR1 SQVTM, CDR2 ANQGSEA.

About this clonotype: This may stem from a read error, because a much larger clone lies one nucleotide away. The rearrangement joins TRBV7-3 to TRBJ2-7; TRBD2 matches at 7 bases. Trimming at V came to 1 base and at J to 6 bases, leaving 9 bases not matched to a gene. Looked up from germline, CDR1 is SGHTA and CDR2 is FQGTGA. This CDR3 comprises 15 residues. DNA of the CDR3: TGTGCCAGCAGCTTAATGGGTGGGAGGGGCGGCGAGCAGTACTTC. Its translation: CASSLMGGRGGEQYF.

This clonotype occurred many times. This chain links TRBV4-2 with TRBJ2-2, with D maybe TRBD2 (6 bases). Between the trimmed V and J ends, which lost 7 bases and 6 bases, there was a span of 30 bases. This CDR3 has 19 residues. The germline CDR1 and CDR2 sequences are LGHNA and YNFKEQ. CDR3 protein: CASTKRLLARQDGSGELFF. The CDR3, as DNA: TGTGCCAGCACCAAGCGTTTACTAGCTCGACAAGACGGGTCCGGGGAGCTGTTTTTT.